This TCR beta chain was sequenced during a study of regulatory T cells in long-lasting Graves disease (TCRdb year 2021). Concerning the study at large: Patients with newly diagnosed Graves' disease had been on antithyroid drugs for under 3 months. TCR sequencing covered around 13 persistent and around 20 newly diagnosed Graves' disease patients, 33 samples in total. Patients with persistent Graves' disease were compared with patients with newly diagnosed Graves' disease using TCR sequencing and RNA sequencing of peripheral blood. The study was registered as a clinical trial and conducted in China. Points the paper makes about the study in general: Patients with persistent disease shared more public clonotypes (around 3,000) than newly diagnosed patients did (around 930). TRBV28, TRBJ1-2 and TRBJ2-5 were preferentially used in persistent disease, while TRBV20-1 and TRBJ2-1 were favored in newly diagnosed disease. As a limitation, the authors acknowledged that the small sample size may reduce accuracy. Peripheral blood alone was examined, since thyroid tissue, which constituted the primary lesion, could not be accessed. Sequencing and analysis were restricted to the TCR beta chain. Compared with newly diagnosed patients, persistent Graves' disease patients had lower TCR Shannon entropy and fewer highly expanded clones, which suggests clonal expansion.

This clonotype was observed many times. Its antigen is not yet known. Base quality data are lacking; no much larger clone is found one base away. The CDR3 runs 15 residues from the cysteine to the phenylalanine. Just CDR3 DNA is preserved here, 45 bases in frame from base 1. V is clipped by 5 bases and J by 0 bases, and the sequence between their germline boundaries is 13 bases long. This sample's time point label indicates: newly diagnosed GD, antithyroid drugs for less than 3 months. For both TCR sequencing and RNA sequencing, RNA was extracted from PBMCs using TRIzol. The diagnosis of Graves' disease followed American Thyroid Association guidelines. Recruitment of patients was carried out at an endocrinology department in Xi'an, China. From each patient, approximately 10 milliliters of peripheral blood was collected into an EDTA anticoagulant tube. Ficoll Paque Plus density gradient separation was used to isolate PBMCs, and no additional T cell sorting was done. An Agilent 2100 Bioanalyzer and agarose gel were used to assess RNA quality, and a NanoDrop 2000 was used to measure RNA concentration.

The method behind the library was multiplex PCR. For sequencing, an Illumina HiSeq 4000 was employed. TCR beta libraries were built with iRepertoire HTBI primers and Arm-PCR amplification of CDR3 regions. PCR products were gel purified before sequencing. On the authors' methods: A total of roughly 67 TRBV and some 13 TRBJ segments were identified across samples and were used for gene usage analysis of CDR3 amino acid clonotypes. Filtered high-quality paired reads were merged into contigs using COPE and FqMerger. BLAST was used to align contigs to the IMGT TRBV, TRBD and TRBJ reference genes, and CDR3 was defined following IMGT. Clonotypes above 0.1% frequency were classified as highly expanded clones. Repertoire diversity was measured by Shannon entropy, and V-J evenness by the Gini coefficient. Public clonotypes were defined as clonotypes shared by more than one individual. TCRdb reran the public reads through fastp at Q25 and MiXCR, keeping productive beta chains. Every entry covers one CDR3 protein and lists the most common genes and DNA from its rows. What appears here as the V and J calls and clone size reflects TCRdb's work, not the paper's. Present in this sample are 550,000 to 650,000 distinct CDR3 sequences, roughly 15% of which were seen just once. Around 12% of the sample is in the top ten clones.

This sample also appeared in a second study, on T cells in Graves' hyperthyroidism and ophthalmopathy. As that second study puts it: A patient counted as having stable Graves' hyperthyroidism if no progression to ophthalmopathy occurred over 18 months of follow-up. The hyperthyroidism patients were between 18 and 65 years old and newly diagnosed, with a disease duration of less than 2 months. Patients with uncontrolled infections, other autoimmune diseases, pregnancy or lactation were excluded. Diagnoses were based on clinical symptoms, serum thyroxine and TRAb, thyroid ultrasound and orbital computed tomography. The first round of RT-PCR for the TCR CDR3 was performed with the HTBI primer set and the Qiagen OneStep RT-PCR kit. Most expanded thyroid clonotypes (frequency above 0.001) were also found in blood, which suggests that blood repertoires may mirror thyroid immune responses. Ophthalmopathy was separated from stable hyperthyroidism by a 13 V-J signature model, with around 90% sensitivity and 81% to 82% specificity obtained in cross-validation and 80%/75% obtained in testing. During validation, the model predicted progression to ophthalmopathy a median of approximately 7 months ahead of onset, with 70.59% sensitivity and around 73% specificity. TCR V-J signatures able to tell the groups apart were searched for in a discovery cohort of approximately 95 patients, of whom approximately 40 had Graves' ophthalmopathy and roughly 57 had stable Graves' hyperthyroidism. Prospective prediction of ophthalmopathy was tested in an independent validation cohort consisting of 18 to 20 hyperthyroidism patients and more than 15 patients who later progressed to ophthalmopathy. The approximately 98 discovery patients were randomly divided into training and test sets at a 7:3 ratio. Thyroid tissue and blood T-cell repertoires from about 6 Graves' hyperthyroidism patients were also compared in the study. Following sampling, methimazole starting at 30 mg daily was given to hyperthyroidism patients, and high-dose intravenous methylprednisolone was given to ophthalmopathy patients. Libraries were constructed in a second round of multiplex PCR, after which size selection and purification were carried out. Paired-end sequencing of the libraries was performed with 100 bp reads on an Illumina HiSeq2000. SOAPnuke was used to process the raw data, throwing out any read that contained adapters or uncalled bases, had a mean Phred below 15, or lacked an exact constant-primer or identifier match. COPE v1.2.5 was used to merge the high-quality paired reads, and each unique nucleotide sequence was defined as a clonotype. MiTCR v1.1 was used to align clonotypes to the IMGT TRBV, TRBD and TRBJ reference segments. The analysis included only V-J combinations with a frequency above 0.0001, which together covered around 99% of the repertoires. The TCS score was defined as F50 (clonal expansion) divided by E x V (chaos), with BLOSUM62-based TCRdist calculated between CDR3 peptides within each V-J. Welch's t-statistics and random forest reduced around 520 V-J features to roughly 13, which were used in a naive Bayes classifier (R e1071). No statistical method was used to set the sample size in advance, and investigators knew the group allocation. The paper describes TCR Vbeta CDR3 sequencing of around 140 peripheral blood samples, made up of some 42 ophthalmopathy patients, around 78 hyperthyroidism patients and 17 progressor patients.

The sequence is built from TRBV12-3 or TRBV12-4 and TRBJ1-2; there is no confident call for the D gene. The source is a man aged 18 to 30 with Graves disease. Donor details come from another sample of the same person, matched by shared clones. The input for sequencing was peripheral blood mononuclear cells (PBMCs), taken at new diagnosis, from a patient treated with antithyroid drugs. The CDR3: CASSLTMGSNYGYTF. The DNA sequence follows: TGTGCCAGCAGTCTAACTATGGGATCTAACTATGGCTACACCTTC.